The next 19 T cell receptor beta chains were all read from a single sample in a study of shared clonotypes between healthy human individuals. The protocol was immunoSEQ multiplex PCR, while the TCRdb copy is restricted to in-frame clones and leaves out a portion. This table holds hundreds of thousands of clones, 80% to 95% found once. The naive CD8 fraction comprised CD45RO-negative cells positively selected for CCR7 and excluded terminally differentiated effector memory CD45RA+ cells. Specimen: naive CD8+ T cells sorted from blood. Every receptor here comes from a man in his thirties or forties in good health.

V and J are TRBV11-2 and TRBJ2-3, with D uncertain. The CDR3 runs to 14 residues. From germline, CDR1 is SGHAT and CDR2 FQNNGV. Trimming pared 0 bases from V and 6 bases from J, leaving 10 bases between. This chain's CDR3 is CASSLDPQGDTQYF. The CDR3 nucleotides read TGTGCCAGCAGCTTAGATCCTCAAGGGGATACGCAGTATTTT.

Here the CDR3 reads CASSLAGTGNQPQHF. The CDR3 bases are TGTGCCAGCAGCTTGGCCGGGACCGGCAATCAGCCCCAGCATTTT. V is TRBV5-6 and J is TRBJ1-5; maybe TRBD1 (5 bases). CDR3 length: 15 amino acids. Germline assignment: CDR1 SGHDT and CDR2 YYEEEE. V was trimmed by 0 bases and J by 2 bases, leaving 9 bases between them. Full variable domain (missing parts from reference TRBV5-6 and TRBJ1-5): DAGVTQSPTHLIKTRGQQVTLRCSPKSGHDTVSWYQQALGQGPQFIFQYYEEEERQRGNFPDRFSGHQFPNYSSELNVNALLLGDSALYLCASSLAGTGNQPQHFGDGTRLSIL.

The CDR3 DNA follows: TGCGCCAGCAGCCAAGACACTTGGGACACTGAAGCTTTCTTT. Encoded protein: CASSQDTWDTEAFF. This chain connects TRBV4-3 to TRBJ1-1; unclear D gene. The CDR3 extends over 14 amino acids. The V end was cut by 0 bases, the J end by 3 bases, with 8 bases between. Per germline, CDR1 LGHNA and CDR2 YSLEER.

V gene TRBV4-2 combines with J gene TRBJ1-1, with D unclear. This CDR3 region has 14 residues. The V end lost 0 bases, the J end lost 0 bases, and 5 bases lay between the germline ends. Looked up from germline, CDR1 is LGHNA and CDR2 is YNFKEQ. The CDR3 reads CASSQEGVNTEAFF. CDR3 coding DNA: TGTGCCAGCAGCCAAGAGGGAGTGAACACTGAAGCTTTCTTT.

This clone was counted a single time. The rearrangement uses TRBV28 and TRBJ2-6, with 7 bases that match TRBD1. The trim removed 8 bases at V and 0 bases at J, leaving 7 bases unmatched. Germline CDR1 MDHEN, CDR2 SYDVKM. The CDR3 loop spans 16 amino acids. The CDR3 coding sequence is TGTGCCAGCCTCGACAGGGACCTCTCTGGGGCCAACGTCCTGACTTTC. It is translated as CASLDRDLSGANVLTF.

The rearrangement links TRBV5-1 to TRBJ1-1; 10 bases are shared with TRBD1. With 4 bases clipped from V and 5 bases from J, the junction kept 5 bases outside the gene matches. The CDR3 loop spans 14 amino acids. Germline V gene data show CDR1 as SGHRS and CDR2 as YFSETQ. The CDR3 DNA reads TGCGCCAGCAGCAGGACAGGGGGAAGTACTGAAGCTTTCTTT. It encodes CASSRTGGSTEAFF.

The chain carries TRBV29-1 and TRBJ2-7; 7 bases fit TRBD1. V was pared by 6 bases and J by 1 base, with 6 bases of the junction left unmatched. The CDR3 spans 13 residues. Germline values: CDR1 SQVTM, CDR2 ANQGSEA. The CDR3 loop is CSVLGQESYEQYF. Written as DNA, the CDR3 is TGCAGCGTCCTCGGACAGGAATCCTACGAGCAGTACTTC.

The V gene is TRBV5-1, the J gene TRBJ2-7; D tentatively fits TRBD1 or TRBD2 (5 bases each). The CDR3 sequence is 13 residues long. Germline V lookup: CDR1 SGHRS, CDR2 YFSETQ. V lost 0 bases and J 9 bases, leaving 13 bases between the germline ends. The CDR3 nucleotides read TGCGCCAGCAGCTTGGCGGGACCGCGCATGCAGTACTTC. Translated, it gives CASSLAGPRMQYF.

This clone is a singleton in its sample. The CDR3 protein is CASSLGANGPQHF. The CDR3, as DNA: TGTGCCAGCAGCTTAGGAGCAAATGGGCCCCAGCATTTT. V is TRBV13 and J is TRBJ1-5, with D uncertain. The V gene lost 0 bases and the J gene lost 9 bases, with 9 bases spanning the gap. The germline CDR1 and CDR2 sequences are PRHDT and FYEKMQ (reference sequence). The CDR3 covers 13 residues. Filled out from reference TRBV13 and TRBJ1-5, the complete variable domain reads AAGVIQSPRHLIKEKRETATLKCYPIPRHDTVYWYQQGPGQDPQFLISFYEKMQSDKGSIPDRFSAQQFSDYHSELNMSSLELGDSALYFCASSLGANGPQHFGDGTRLSIL.

The chain is built from TRBV18 and TRBJ2-2, with 8 bases lining up with TRBD1. The junction had 4 bases not matched to a gene; V was cut back by 0 bases and J by 4 bases. Germline values: CDR1 KGHSH, CDR2 LQKENI. CDR3 size: 16 residues. CDR3 in DNA: TGTGCCAGCTCACCACCGATGACAGGGGCCACCGGGGAGCTGTTTTTT. This sequence encodes CASSPPMTGATGELFF.

The chain couples TRBV9 to TRBJ2-3, with D hard to call. V shed 0 bases and J shed 5 bases, with 7 bases lying between them. CDR1 SGDLS and CDR2 YYNGEE come from the germline V gene. The CDR3 totals 13 residues. CDR3 nucleotides: TGTGCCAGCAGCGTAGCTTGGGGAGATACGCAGTATTTT. This gives the protein CASSVAWGDTQYF.

The V call is TRBV9, the J call TRBJ2-1; the D gene is possibly TRBD2 (5 bases). V lost 5 bases, J lost 6 bases, and 21 bases lay in between. The CDR3 is 16 residues long. The germline V gene has CDR1 SGDLS and CDR2 YYNGEE. CDR3 sequence: CASSDNREWAGNEQFF. CDR3 sequence (DNA): TGTGCCAGCAGTGATAACAGAGAATGGGCGGGCAATGAGCAGTTCTTC.

The chain joins TRBV5-6 to TRBJ2-7; D not certain. V shed 3 bases and J shed 2 bases, with 6 bases lying between them. Germline V gene data show CDR1 as SGHDT and CDR2 as YYEEEE. This CDR3 comprises 12 residues. The CDR3 DNA sequence: TGTGCCAGCAGCTCAATAGCCTACGAGCAGTACTTC. Its translation is CASSSIAYEQYF.

The V call is TRBV9, the J call TRBJ2-2, with 9 bases that match TRBD2. J gave up 0 bases and V 7 bases, and 4 bases lay outside the gene matches. Germline-derived CDR1 and CDR2 are SGDLS and YYNGEE. This CDR3 spans 15 amino acids. As DNA, the CDR3 is TGTGCCAGCTCGACTAGCGGTGCGAACACCGGGGAGCTGTTTTTT. It yields the protein CASSTSGANTGELFF.

V is TRBV28 and J is TRBJ2-7; 9 bases match TRBD2. Trimming removed 5 bases from V and 2 bases from J; junction bases left unmatched: 19. The V gene's germline CDR1 is MDHEN and CDR2 SYDVKM. This CDR3 region has 19 residues. CDR3 nucleotide sequence: TGTGCCAGCAGTACCCAGACCGCAAGGGTTAGCGGGAGCCCCTACGAGCAGTACTTC. It encodes CASSTQTARVSGSPYEQYF.

The CDR3 sequence: CASRKGDSEAFF. DNA for the CDR3: TGTGCCAGCAGGAAGGGAGACAGTGAAGCTTTCTTT. This sequence joins TRBV21-1 and TRBJ1-1. TRBV21-1 is noted as a pseudogene. The CDR3 totals 12 residues.

The rearrangement links TRBV7-9 to TRBJ1-2; D call uncertain. CDR1 SEHNR and CDR2 FQNEAQ come from the germline V gene (reference sequence). Trimming cost V 4 bases and J 6 bases, with 21 bases left between them. This CDR3 comprises 16 residues. CDR3 sequence reads: CASSSLPVVDRDGYTF. The CDR3 bases are TGTGCCAGCAGCTCCCTGCCGGTTGTCGATCGGGATGGCTACACCTTC.

V gene TRBV10-3 combines with J gene TRBJ2-7; the match to TRBD2 covers 9 bases. The CDR3 has 14 amino acids. Germline CDR1 and CDR2: ENHRY and SYGVKD. V lost 6 bases and J lost 2; bases outside the gene matches: 5. CDR3 amino acids: CAISSSGRPYEQYF. The CDR3 coding sequence is TGTGCCATCAGCTCGAGCGGGAGGCCCTACGAGCAGTACTTC.

This chain connects TRBV27 to TRBJ2-3; TRBD2 matches 14 bases. This CDR3 comprises 15 residues. Germline CDR1 is MNHEY and CDR2 is SMNVEV (reference sequence). The V gene end was trimmed by 6 bases and the J gene end by 6 bases; junction bases not matched to a gene: 5. The CDR3 region is CASRLGLAGVDTQYF. CDR3 nucleotides: TGTGCCAGCAGATTGGGACTAGCGGGAGTGGATACGCAGTATTTT.